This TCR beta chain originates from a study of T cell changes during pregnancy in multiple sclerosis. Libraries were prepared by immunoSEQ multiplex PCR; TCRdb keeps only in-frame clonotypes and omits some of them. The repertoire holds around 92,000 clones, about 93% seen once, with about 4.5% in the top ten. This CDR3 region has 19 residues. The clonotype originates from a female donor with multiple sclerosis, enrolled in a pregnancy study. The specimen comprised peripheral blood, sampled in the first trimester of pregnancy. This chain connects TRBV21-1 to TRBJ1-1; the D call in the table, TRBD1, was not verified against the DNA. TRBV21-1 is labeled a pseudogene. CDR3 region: CASSKDGTAFLIKNTEAFF. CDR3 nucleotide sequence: TGTGCCAGCAGCAAAGATGGGACAGCCTTTCTGATTAAGAACACTGAAGCTTTCTTT.